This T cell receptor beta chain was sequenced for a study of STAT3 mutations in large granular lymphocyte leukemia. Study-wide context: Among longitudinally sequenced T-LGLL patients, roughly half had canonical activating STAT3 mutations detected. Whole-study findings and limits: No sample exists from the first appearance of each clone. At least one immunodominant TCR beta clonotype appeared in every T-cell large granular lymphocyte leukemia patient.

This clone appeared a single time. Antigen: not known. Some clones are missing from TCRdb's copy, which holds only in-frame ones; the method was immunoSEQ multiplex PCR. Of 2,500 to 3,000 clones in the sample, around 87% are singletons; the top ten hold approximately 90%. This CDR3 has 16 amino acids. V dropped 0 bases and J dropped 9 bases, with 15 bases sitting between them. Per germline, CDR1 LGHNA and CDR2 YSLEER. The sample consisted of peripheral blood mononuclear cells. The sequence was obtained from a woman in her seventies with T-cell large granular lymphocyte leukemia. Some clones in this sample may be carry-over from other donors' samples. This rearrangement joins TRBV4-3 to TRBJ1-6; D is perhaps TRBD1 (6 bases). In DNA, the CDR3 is TGCGCCAGCAGCCAAGACCGGGGGGGGCGCGGTTCACCCCTCCACTTT. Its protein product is CASSQDRGGRGSPLHF.